Reported below is one T cell receptor (beta chain). Its antigen is unknown. Libraries were prepared by immunoSEQ multiplex PCR; TCRdb keeps only in-frame clonotypes and omits some of them. This table has thousands of clones, roughly 80% appearing once. The data are from a study of immune cell composition in non-small cell lung cancer. Findings and caveats of the study: Lung adenocarcinomas had lower top 10 clone scores and clonality than squamous tumours.

The CDR3 totals 15 residues. Germline loops: CDR1 SGHRS, CDR2 YFSETQ. J was trimmed by 4 bases and V by 3 bases; bases with no gene match: 7. This sequence was found in a human donor with non-small cell lung cancer. Sequenced material: lung tumor tissue. The V and J genes are TRBV5-1 and TRBJ1-2; 9 bases agree with TRBD1. The CDR3 DNA follows: TGCGCCAGCAGCTCTTTCGGGACAGGGAGCTATGGCTACACCTTC. This encodes CASSSFGTGSYGYTF.